This is a list of T cell receptor beta chains from one sample in a study of cytotoxic CD8 clonotypes in ibrutinib-treated CLL. Produced via immunoSEQ multiplex PCR; TCRdb's table is partial and in-frame only. The sample includes about 140,000 clones, 60% to 85% seen only once; the top ten take about 27%. Here the sequenced sample was PBMCs, taken after 12 months of ibrutinib treatment. These receptors all stem from a human donor with chronic lymphocytic leukemia. Each CDR3 is given without its conserved first and last residue.

j_call | v_call | cdr3_aa
TRBJ2-7 | TRBV28 | ASSSGVWASGQY
TRBJ2-5 | TRBV19 | ASSIAPGQLPRGTQY
TRBJ2-2 | TRBV9 | ASSVVSGELF
TRBJ2-7 | TRBV2 | ATRLTSGTYEQY
TRBJ2-7 | TRBV30 | AWSKVWPMTYEQY
TRBJ2-2 | TRBV16 | ASSQASGTGELF
TRBJ2-4 | TRBV30 | AWRRGGGVAKNIQY
TRBJ2-2 | TRBV18 | ASSPRGQGGTGELF
TRBJ2-7 | TRBV11-2 | ASSLIVLAGLYEQY
TRBJ2-7 | TRBV2 | ASAETSGRSEQY
TRBJ2-7 | TRBV4-1 | ASSFFAGYEQY
TRBJ2-1 | TRBV28 | ASSTPYEQF
TRBJ1-4 | TRBV9 | ASSVGVQVFEKLF
TRBJ1-2 | TRBV18 | ASSSDRPTELSGYT
TRBJ1-2 | TRBV28 | ASSATRGYGYT
TRBJ1-3 | TRBV5-4 | ASSLWGNGNTIY
TRBJ1-1 | TRBV27 | ASSLYGTGNTEAF
TRBJ1-5 | TRBV7-9 | ASSYDGPQH
TRBJ2-5 | TRBV5-1 | ASSFGGDQETQY
TRBJ1-2 | TRBV28 | ASTSPLTAYGYT
TRBJ2-5 | TRBV27 | ASSFHGTGRETQY
TRBJ1-2 | TRBV4-2 | ASSQGGGGNYGYT
TRBJ1-1 | TRBV5-1 | ASSLTGTEAF
TRBJ2-3 | TRBV5-4 | ASSTTVTDTQY
TRBJ2-2 | TRBV12-5 | ASGLVRVAGGHTGELF
TRBJ2-1 | TRBV19 | ASSIADRSYNEQF